Listed here are 25 T cell receptor beta chains from one sample, sequenced in a study of CD8 T cells in ankylosing spondylitis. TCRdb re-called the 5' RACE reads through MiXCR, storing one row per CDR3 protein. The sample contains fewer than 250,000 distinct CDR3 sequences, roughly 24% of which appear only once. Sample: blood, either unsorted or a sorted T cell fraction (not recorded which). The receptor source for this set is a male donor with ankylosing spondylitis or in good health (not recorded which).

This clonotype appeared a few times. The V and J genes are TRBV29-1 and TRBJ2-5; 7 bases fit TRBD1. The germline V gene encodes CDR1 SQVTM and CDR2 ANQGSEA. The CDR3 covers 14 residues. V dropped 6 bases and J dropped 1; count of bases not matched to a gene: 8. DNA for the CDR3: TGCAGCGTGGGACAGCCGCCCACCCAAGAGACCCAGTACTTC. Translation: CSVGQPPTQETQYF.

The rearrangement joins TRBV6-5 to TRBJ1-6; D gene uncertain. V lost 0 bases to trimming and J lost 8 bases, with 8 bases between them. This CDR3 region has 14 residues. CDR1 and CDR2 (germline): MNHEY, SVGAGI. The CDR3 loop is CASSYSAGDSPLHF. CDR3 DNA sequence: TGTGCCAGCAGTTACTCGGCCGGGGATTCACCCCTCCACTTT.

The J gene is TRBJ2-7, the V gene TRBV2, with D tentatively TRBD2 (5 bases). This CDR3 is 11 amino acids long. Trimming left V 6 bases short and J 7 bases short, with 10 bases between. The germline CDR1 and CDR2 sequences are SNHLY and FYNNEI. This CDR3 is CASRVLGEQYF. As DNA, the CDR3 is TGTGCCAGCAGAGTACTAGGAGAGCAGTACTTC.

This clonotype was seen ten or more times. The chain joins TRBV6-2 or TRBV6-3 to TRBJ2-1; D remains ambiguous. Germline V gene sequence: CDR1 MNHEY, CDR2 SVGEGT. The CDR3 consists of 11 residues. Trimming took 4 bases from V and 5 from J, leaving 3 bases between them. The CDR3 coding sequence is TGTGCCAGCAGTTTCCACAATGAGCAGTTCTTC. Amino acid sequence: CASSFHNEQFF.

This clonotype was seen repeatedly, ten times or more. This rearrangement joins TRBV20-1 to TRBJ2-1; 13 positions match TRBD2. Germline trimming cut 4 bases from V and 7 bases from J; bases unmatched to any gene: 10. CDR3 length equals 16 residues. Germline V CDR1 and CDR2: DFQATT, SNEGSKA (reference sequence). For the CDR3, the DNA is TGCAGTGCTACAGGCGCGGGACTAGCGGGGTCGAATGAGCAGTTCTTC. Amino acids: CSATGAGLAGSNEQFF.

This clonotype came up many times. The V gene is TRBV9, the J gene TRBJ2-2; 11 nucleotides align to TRBD2. From germline, CDR1 is SGDLS and CDR2 YYNGEE. Trimming took 4 bases from V and 6 from J; bases not matched to a gene: 5. This CDR3 comprises 15 residues. In DNA, the CDR3 is TGTGCCAGCAGCCCGACTAGCGGGACGTCCGGGGAGCTGTTTTTT. Translating it yields CASSPTSGTSGELFF. Full variable domain (remainder filled in from reference TRBV9 and TRBJ2-2): DSGVTQTPKHLITATGQRVTLRCSPRSGDLSVYWYQQSLDQGLQFLIQYYNGEERAKGNILERFSAQQFPDLHSELNLSSLELGDSALYFCASSPTSGTSGELFFGEGSRLTVL.

The chain links TRBV3-1 to TRBJ2-1, with 10 bases matching TRBD2. V was pared by 2 bases and J by 7 bases, with 14 bases of the junction left unmatched. The CDR3 is 18 residues long. The V gene's germline CDR1 is LGHDT and CDR2 YNNKEL (reference sequence). CDR3 sequence: CASSQSLAGGPMGNEQFF. CDR3 bases: TGTGCCAGCAGCCAATCTTTAGCGGGAGGCCCAATGGGGAATGAGCAGTTCTTC.

The chain uses TRBV6-5 and TRBJ2-7; TRBD1 matches 7 bases. Per germline, CDR1 MNHEY and CDR2 SVGAGI. V shed 0 bases, J shed 10 bases, and the junction held 6 bases outside the gene matches. The CDR3 is 13 residues long. As DNA, the CDR3 is TGTGCCAGCAGTTACTCCGGGACAGAGATCCAGTACTTC. This encodes CASSYSGTEIQYF.

The CDR3 loop is CASSYAYGGTSGNTIYF. The CDR3 nucleotides read TGTGCCAGCAGTTACGCATACGGGGGAACCTCTGGAAACACCATATATTTT. The rearrangement joins TRBV6-2 or TRBV6-3 to TRBJ1-3; a weak D match, TRBD1 (5 bases). CDR1 MNHEY and CDR2 SVGEGT come from the germline V gene. V lost 2 bases and J lost 0, with 14 bases in between. This CDR3 has 17 residues.

The rearrangement links TRBV20-1 to TRBJ2-3; 7 bases agree with TRBD2. Germline V gene sequence: CDR1 DFQATT, CDR2 SNEGSKA (reference sequence). Trimming cost V 5 bases and J 0 bases; bases outside gene matches: 5. The CDR3 sequence is 14 residues long. This CDR3 is CSAHTSASTDTQYF. The CDR3 DNA reads TGCAGTGCTCATACTAGCGCGAGCACAGATACGCAGTATTTT.

This clonotype was counted a few times. The chain is built from TRBV20-1 and TRBJ1-6; D is undetermined. Trimming removed 3 bases from V and 12 bases from J, with 12 bases in between. The germline gives CDR1 DFQATT, CDR2 SNEGSKA (reference sequence). CDR3 size: 12 residues. This chain's CDR3 is CSARGFGEPLHF. CDR3 DNA: TGCAGTGCTAGGGGTTTTGGGGAACCCCTCCACTTT.

This chain joins TRBV24-1 and TRBJ2-5; D perhaps matches TRBD2 (5 bases). The CDR3 is 18 amino acids. V was clipped by 3 bases and J by 1 base, with 20 bases between them. The V gene's germline CDR1 is KGHDR and CDR2 SFDVKD. This chain's CDR3 is CATSDPQPGIRLQETQYF. The CDR3 bases are TGTGCCACCAGTGATCCCCAGCCGGGGATACGCCTCCAAGAGACCCAGTACTTC.

This clonotype was counted ten times or more. This chain links TRBV4-2 with TRBJ2-5; 7 bases agree with TRBD2. The CDR3 is 13 amino acids. The trim removed 0 bases at V and 14 bases at J, leaving 9 bases unmatched. CDR1 is LGHNA, CDR2 YNFKEQ, per germline. CDR3 in DNA: TGTGCCAGCAGCCAAGATTATAGCGGGCCTAGTTACTTC. It codes for CASSQDYSGPSYF.

This clonotype was detected ten times or more. The chain recombines TRBV5-1 with TRBJ2-7; D unresolved. The V end lost 0 bases, the J end lost 3 bases, and 10 bases lay between the germline ends. CDR3 length equals 14 residues. Germline V gene lookup returns CDR1 SGHRS and CDR2 YFSETQ. The CDR3 is CASSLDPQGYEQYF. The CDR3 DNA reads as TGCGCCAGCAGCTTGGACCCACAAGGCTACGAGCAGTACTTC.

V usage is TRBV6-6 and J usage is TRBJ1-1; D remains unclear. This CDR3 spans 12 amino acids. Germline V gene data show CDR1 as MNHNY and CDR2 as SVGAGI (reference sequence). Trimming cost V 5 bases and J 0 bases, with 4 bases left between them. CDR3 region: CASSRVNTEAFF. The DNA of the CDR3 is TGTGCCAGCAGTAGAGTGAACACTGAAGCTTTCTTT.

This clonotype came up many times. The rearrangement links TRBV12-3 or TRBV12-4 to TRBJ1-3, with 8 bases that match TRBD1. V shed 7 bases, J shed 9 bases, and the junction held 8 bases outside the gene matches. The CDR3 is 13 residues long. The CDR3 loop reads CASTLQGGVTIYF. CDR3 sequence (DNA): TGTGCCAGCACCCTACAGGGGGGAGTCACCATATATTTT.

This clonotype has just a few counts. CDR3 DNA: TGCAGTGCTAGAGATTTTCAGGGGGGTAACACTGAAGCTTTCTTT. Protein product: CSARDFQGGNTEAFF. The gene calls are TRBV20-1 and TRBJ1-1, with 7 bases fitting TRBD1. Germline trimming cut 0 bases from V and 2 bases from J; bases unmatched to any gene: 6. The V gene's germline CDR1 is DFQATT and CDR2 SNEGSKA (reference sequence). The CDR3 has 15 amino acids.

This clonotype was counted many times. CDR3 bases: TGTGCCAGCAGCCAAGAGGGAGGCATCACCGGGGAGCTGTTTTTT. Translated: CASSQEGGITGELFF. V and J are TRBV4-2 and TRBJ2-2; D possibly corresponds to TRBD2 (6 bases). CDR3 length: 15 amino acids. Germline loops: CDR1 LGHNA, CDR2 YNFKEQ. V shed 0 bases and J shed 4 bases, with 9 bases lying between them.

A few counts support this clonotype. The chain carries TRBV3-1 and TRBJ1-5, with D unclear. The germline V and J ends were trimmed by 0 bases and 7 bases, with 7 bases remaining between them. The CDR3 runs 13 residues. Germline values: CDR1 LGHDT, CDR2 YNNKEL (reference sequence). In DNA, the CDR3 is TGTGCCAGCAGCCAAGAGGGAGGCCAGCCCCAGCATTTT. The encoded protein is CASSQEGGQPQHF.

Many counts were recorded for this clonotype. The rearrangement uses TRBV4-1 and TRBJ1-5; 8 bases match TRBD1. The CDR3 extends over 16 amino acids. Germline CDR1 reads MGHRA; CDR2 reads YSYEKL. Losses at the gene ends were 0 bases for V and 7 bases for J; bases not matched to a gene: 8. Here the CDR3 reads CASSQDDRGLRQPQHF. CDR3 DNA: TGCGCCAGCAGCCAAGACGACAGGGGCCTACGACAGCCCCAGCATTTT.

The chain carries TRBV12-3 or TRBV12-4 and TRBJ2-1; 12 bases map to TRBD2. This CDR3 contains 15 residues. V lost 5 bases to trimming and J lost 6 bases; unmatched junction nucleotides: 5. The CDR3 reads CASSPPSGRGNEQFF. Here the CDR3 DNA reads TGTGCCAGCAGTCCCCCTAGCGGGAGGGGCAATGAGCAGTTCTTC.

This clonotype was observed a handful of times. This chain connects TRBV20-1 to TRBJ2-7; D not resolved. This CDR3 comprises 12 residues. Trimming shortened V by 4 bases and J by 3 bases, and 10 bases separated the two germline ends. Per the germline V gene, CDR1 is DFQATT and CDR2 is SNEGSKA (reference sequence). The CDR3 DNA reads as TGCAGTGCTAATGAACTTGACTACGAGCAGTACTTC. This codes for CSANELDYEQYF.

This clonotype was recorded many times. V and J are TRBV3-1 and TRBJ1-1, with TRBD1 as a possible D gene (5 bases). The ends were cut back, 1 base at V and 5 bases at J, with 11 bases in the middle. This CDR3 has 14 residues. Germline CDR1 LGHDT, CDR2 YNNKEL (reference sequence). CDR3 sequence reads: CASSQAGGETEAFF. As DNA, the CDR3 is TGTGCCAGCAGCCAAGCCGGGGGAGAGACTGAAGCTTTCTTT.

The rearrangement joins TRBV7-9 to TRBJ2-7, with no clear D. The CDR3 runs to 15 residues. V lost 4 bases and J lost 2, with 15 bases in between. Germline V CDR1 and CDR2: SEHNR, FQNEAQ (reference sequence). The CDR3, as DNA: TGTGCCAGCAGCTCGCCCACAAGATTACCCTACGAGCAGTACTTC. This encodes CASSSPTRLPYEQYF.

The V call is TRBV20-1, the J call TRBJ2-1, with a tentative D call TRBD2 (5 bases). The CDR3 spans 12 residues. Germline-derived CDR1 and CDR2 are DFQATT and SNEGSKA (reference sequence). Trimming removed 4 bases from V and 12 bases from J, with 16 bases in between. The CDR3 nucleotides are TGCAGTGCTAAATACCTACGGGATTGGCAGTTCTTC. This codes for CSAKYLRDWQFF.